This T cell receptor (beta chain) comes out of a study of CD8+ T cells in alopecia areata. The overall study: The investigators scored severity in treated patients by the percentage of affected scalp area.

Treatment in this sample: oral pan-JAK inhibitor, 5-10 mg twice daily. Germline assignment: CDR1 SGHAT and CDR2 FQNNGV. This CDR3 is 14 amino acids long. Trimming removed 1 base from V and 5 bases from J; junction bases left unmatched: 5. Extracted RNA was reverse transcribed, and the resulting cDNA served as sequencing template. Profiling relied on immunoSEQ multiplex PCR, and the TCRdb table lists in-frame clones only, not all of them. The repertoire holds roughly 98,000 clones, 50% to 75% seen once, with around 15% in the top ten. The sequenced sample was CD8+ T cells sorted from blood, obtained at week 4, from a patient treated with tofacitinib. V and J are TRBV11-2 and TRBJ2-7, with 7 bases fitting TRBD2. This TCR derives from a human donor with alopecia areata. The CDR3 region is CASSLVGEGNEQYF. The CDR3 region has the DNA TGTGCCAGCAGCTTAGTCGGGGAGGGTAACGAGCAGTACTTC.